The 6 T cell receptor beta chains below all came from one sample that was sequenced in a study of blood T cell repertoires in COVID-19. Here immunoSEQ multiplex PCR was the method, and the copy in TCRdb shows in-frame clones only, minus some. The sample has 200,000 to 250,000 clones, around 80% seen once. Material: peripheral blood. These receptor sequences come from a woman aged 80 or over with COVID-19, enrolled during active disease.

The chain uses TRBV2 and TRBJ1-1, with D unclear. The CDR3 covers 12 residues. CDR1 and CDR2 (germline): SNHLY, FYNNEI. V was pared by 7 bases and J by 6 bases, with 12 bases between. The CDR3 is CASTGLGSEAFF. The CDR3 DNA reads as TGTGCCAGCACCGGACTGGGCTCTGAAGCTTTCTTT. The full variable domain, rest sourced from reference TRBV2 and TRBJ1-1, is EPEVTQTPSHQVTQMGQEVILRCVPISNHLYFYWYRQILGQKVEFLVSFYNNEISEKSEIFDDQFSVERPDGSNFTLKIRSTKLEDSAMYFCASTGLGSEAFFGQGTRLTVV.

This clone appeared a single time. V is TRBV18 and J is TRBJ1-2, with D unresolved. V lost 3 bases and J lost 4, with 9 bases in between. The CDR3 is 13 residues long. The germline gives CDR1 KGHSH, CDR2 LQKENI. The CDR3 loop is CASSPQVGYGYTF. CDR3 nucleotide sequence: TGTGCCAGCTCACCGCAGGTTGGCTATGGCTACACCTTC.

The chain employs TRBV11-2 and TRBJ2-6, with D possibly TRBD2 on 5 matching bases. This CDR3 is built from 19 residues. The V end lost 4 bases, the J end lost 2 bases, and 21 bases lay between the germline ends. The germline CDR1 and CDR2 sequences are SGHAT and FQNNGV. Here the CDR3 DNA reads TGTGCCAGCAGCTCCCGAGGGATACCATTCACGGCTGGGGCCAACGTCCTGACTTTC. It encodes CASSSRGIPFTAGANVLTF.

The chain combines TRBV14 with TRBJ2-5, with 7 bases lining up with TRBD2. The CDR3 loop spans 18 amino acids. V shed 1 base, J shed 1 base, and the junction held 12 bases outside the gene matches. Looked up from germline, CDR1 is SGHDN and CDR2 is FVKESK. The CDR3 is CASSQGPGLGPLQETQYF. In DNA form, the CDR3 reads TGTGCCAGCAGCCAAGGCCCCGGACTAGGCCCCCTCCAAGAGACCCAGTACTTC.

The genes are TRBV6-5 and TRBJ1-5; possible D gene TRBD1, 6 bases. CDR3 length: 12 residues. In germline, CDR1 is MNHEY, CDR2 SVGAGI. V lost 8 bases and J lost 11, with 16 bases in between. The CDR3 sequence is CASSQGGRSQHF. CDR3 sequence (DNA): TGTGCCAGCTCACAGGGTGGTAGGTCCCAGCATTTT.

This clone was recorded a few times. The chain joins TRBV6-5 to TRBJ2-7; 9 nucleotides align to TRBD1. The CDR3 has 15 residues. V gave up 5 bases and J gave up 1 base; unmatched junction bases: 6. Germline V gene data show CDR1 as MNHEY and CDR2 as SVGAGI. CDR3 protein: CASSPRQGGSYEQYV. The CDR3 DNA reads TGTGCCAGCAGTCCGCGACAGGGGGGTTCCTACGAGCAGTACGTC.